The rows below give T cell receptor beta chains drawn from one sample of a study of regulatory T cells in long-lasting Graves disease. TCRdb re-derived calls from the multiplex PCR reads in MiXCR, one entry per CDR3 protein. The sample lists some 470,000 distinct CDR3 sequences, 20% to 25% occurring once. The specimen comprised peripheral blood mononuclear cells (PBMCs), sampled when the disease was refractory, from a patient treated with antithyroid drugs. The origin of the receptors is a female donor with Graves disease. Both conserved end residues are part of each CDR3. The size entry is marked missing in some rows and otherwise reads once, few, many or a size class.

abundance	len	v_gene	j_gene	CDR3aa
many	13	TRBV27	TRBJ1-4	CASRPPTTAKLFF
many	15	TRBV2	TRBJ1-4	CASTPRGSTNEKLFF
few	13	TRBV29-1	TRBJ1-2	CSTSFSGAYGYTF
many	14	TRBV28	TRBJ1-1	CASSLYTGDTEAFF
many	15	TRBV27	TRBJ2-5	CASYSLGAAQETQYF
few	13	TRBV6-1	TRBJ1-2	CASSPRARDGYTF
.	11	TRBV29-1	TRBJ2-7	CSVDRGGEQYF
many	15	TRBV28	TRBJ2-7	CATRPGGKTSYEQYF
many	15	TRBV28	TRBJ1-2	CASSLFVRGETEDFF
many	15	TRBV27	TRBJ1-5	CASSPGSGWNQPQHF
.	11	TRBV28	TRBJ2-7	CASRLASEQYF
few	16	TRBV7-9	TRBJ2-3	CASSSLGAGGLDTQYF
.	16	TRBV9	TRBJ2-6	CASSVTPTSGANVLTF
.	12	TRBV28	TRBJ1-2	CASSSRQGSYTF
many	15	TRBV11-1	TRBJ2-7	CASSYGQGLSYEQYF
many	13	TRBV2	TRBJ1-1	CASSALPTGEAFF
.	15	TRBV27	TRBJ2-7	CASSLWASGGGEQYF
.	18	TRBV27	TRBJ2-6	CTSTPGPILSSGANVLTF
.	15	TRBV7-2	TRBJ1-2	CASSLFGPGSIGYTF
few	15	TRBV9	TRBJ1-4	CASSTGGTGVEKLFF
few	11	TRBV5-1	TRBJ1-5	CARQGYQPQHF
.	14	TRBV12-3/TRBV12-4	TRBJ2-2	CASSLGSSTGELFF
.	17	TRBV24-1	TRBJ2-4	CATSDLWGRLAKNIQYF
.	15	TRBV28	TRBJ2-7	CASSAPYGGPYEQYF
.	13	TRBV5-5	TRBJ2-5	CASPGTVQETQYF
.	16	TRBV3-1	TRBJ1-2	CASSHVGGDAGGGYTF
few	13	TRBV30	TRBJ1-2	CAWAGEKHYGYTF
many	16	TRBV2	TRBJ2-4	CASSRQGGVAKNIQYF
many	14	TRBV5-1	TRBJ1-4	CASNKGQGGEKLFF
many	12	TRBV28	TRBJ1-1	CASRWGETEAFF
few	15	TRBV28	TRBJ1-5	CASSPPGYSSQPQHF
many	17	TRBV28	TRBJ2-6	CASSLRQGFSGANVLTF
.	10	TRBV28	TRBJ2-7	CGGASYEQYF
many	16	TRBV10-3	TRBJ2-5	CATSGQGESRGWTQYF
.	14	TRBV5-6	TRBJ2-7	CASSLRQGINEQYF
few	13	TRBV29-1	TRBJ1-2	CSVAGGLRYGYTF
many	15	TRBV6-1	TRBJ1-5	CASRFGTGDNQPQHF
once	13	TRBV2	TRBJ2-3	CASRGTSTDTQYF
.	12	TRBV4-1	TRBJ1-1	CASSQPPGQAFF
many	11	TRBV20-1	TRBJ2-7	CSASQGYEQYF
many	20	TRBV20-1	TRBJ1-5	CSARVGQLWGFRGSDQPQHF
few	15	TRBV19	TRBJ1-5	CASSIDGTGFQPQHF